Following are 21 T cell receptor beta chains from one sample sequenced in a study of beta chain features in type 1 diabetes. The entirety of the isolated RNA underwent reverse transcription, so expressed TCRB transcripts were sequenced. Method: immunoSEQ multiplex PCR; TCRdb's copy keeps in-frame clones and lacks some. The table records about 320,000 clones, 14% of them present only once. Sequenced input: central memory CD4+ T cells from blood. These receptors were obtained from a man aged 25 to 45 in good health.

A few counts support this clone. The CDR3 reads CASRRTEGTEAFF. The CDR3 DNA sequence: TGTGCCAGCCGGAGAACTGAGGGCACTGAAGCTTTCTTT. The rearrangement joins TRBV2 to TRBJ1-1; D not resolved. Germline V gene data show CDR1 as SNHLY and CDR2 as FYNNEI. Trimming removed 8 bases at V and 4 bases at J, with 14 bases between. The CDR3 loop spans 13 amino acids.

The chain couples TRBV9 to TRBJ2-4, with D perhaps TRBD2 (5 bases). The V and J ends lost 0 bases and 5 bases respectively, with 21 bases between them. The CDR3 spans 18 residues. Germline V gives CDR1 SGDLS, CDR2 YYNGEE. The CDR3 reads CASSVDESGRRNQNIQYF. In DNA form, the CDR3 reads TGTGCCAGCAGCGTAGACGAGAGCGGTAGGAGGAATCAAAACATTCAGTACTTC.

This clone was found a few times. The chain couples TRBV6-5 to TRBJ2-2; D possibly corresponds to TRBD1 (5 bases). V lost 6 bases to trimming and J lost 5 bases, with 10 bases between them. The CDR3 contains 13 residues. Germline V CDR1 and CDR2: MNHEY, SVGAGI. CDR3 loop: CASRSDKTGELFF. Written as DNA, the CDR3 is TGTGCCAGCAGATCGGACAAAACCGGGGAGCTGTTTTTT.

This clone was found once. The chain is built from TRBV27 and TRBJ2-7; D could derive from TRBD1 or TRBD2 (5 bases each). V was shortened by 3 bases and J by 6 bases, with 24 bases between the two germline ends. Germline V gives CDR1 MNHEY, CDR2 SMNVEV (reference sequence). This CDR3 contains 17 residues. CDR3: CASSFTGTGGPLSEQYF. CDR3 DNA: TGTGCCAGCAGTTTTACCGGAACTGGGGGACCCCTATCCGAGCAGTACTTC.

The CDR3 DNA reads TGCAGCGTTGAAGACTCCAGGGGGCGTTATGGCTACACCTTC. It yields the protein CSVEDSRGRYGYTF. The chain links TRBV29-1 to TRBJ1-2; 8 bases agree with TRBD1. V lost 0 bases and J lost 5; bases outside the gene matches: 5. CDR1 is SQVTM and CDR2 is ANQGSEA in the germline V gene. The CDR3 length is 14 residues.

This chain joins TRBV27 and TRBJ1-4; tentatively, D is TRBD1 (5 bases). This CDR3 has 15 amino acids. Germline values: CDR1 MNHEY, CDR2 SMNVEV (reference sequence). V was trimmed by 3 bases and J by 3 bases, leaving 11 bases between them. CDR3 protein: CASSFRQGANEKLFF. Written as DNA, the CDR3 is TGTGCCAGCAGTTTTAGGCAGGGTGCTAATGAAAAACTGTTTTTT.

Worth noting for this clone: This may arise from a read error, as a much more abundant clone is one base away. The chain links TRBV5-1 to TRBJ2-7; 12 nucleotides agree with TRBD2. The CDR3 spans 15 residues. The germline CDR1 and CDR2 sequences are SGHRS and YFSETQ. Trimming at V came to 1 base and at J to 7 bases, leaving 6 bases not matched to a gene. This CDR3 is CASSLTSGGPEEQYF. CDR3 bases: TGCGCCAGCAGCTTGACTAGCGGGGGGCCGGAGGAGCAGTACTTC.

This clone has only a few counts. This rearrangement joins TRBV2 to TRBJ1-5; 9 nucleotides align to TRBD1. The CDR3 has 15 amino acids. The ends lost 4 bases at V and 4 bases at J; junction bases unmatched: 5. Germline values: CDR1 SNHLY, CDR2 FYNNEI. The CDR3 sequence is CASSVTGTGNQPQHF. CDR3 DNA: TGTGCCAGCAGTGTCACCGGGACAGGGAATCAGCCCCAGCATTTT.

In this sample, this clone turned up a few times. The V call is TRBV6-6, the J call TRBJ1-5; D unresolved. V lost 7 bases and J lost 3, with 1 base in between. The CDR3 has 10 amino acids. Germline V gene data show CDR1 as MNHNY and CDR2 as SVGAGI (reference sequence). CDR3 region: CASTNQPQHF. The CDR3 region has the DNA TGTGCCAGCACCAATCAGCCCCAGCATTTT.

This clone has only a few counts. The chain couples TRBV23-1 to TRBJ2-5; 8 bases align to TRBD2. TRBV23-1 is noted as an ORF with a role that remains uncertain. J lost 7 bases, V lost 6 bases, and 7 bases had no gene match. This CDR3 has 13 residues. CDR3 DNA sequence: TGCGCCAGCAGCCAAGTCCGGGAGGGGACCCAGTACTTC. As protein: CASSQVREGTQYF.

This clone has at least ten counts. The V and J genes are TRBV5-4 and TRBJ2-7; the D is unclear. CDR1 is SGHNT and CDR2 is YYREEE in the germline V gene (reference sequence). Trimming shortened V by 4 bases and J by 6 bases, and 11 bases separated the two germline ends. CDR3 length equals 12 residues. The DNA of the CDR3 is TGTGCCAGCAGCCGAAACAGTGGCGAGCAGTACGTC. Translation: CASSRNSGEQYV.

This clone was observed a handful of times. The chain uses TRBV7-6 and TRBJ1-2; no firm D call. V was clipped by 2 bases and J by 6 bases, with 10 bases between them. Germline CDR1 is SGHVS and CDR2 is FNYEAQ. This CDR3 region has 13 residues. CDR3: CASSLKPGHGYTF. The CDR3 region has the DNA TGTGCCAGCAGCTTAAAACCCGGACATGGCTACACCTTC.

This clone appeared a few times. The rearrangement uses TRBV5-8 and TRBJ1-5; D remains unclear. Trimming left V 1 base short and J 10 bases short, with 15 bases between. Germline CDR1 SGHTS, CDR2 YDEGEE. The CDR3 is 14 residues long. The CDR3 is CASSLYQRISPQHF. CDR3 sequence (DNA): TGTGCCAGCAGCTTGTACCAGAGAATCAGCCCCCAGCATTTT.

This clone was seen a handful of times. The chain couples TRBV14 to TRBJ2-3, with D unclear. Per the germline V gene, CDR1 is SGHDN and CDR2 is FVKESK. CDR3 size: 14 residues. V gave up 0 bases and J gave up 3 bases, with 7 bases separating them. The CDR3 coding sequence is TGTGCCAGCAGCCAAGATCGCGCTACAGATACGCAGTATTTT. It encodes CASSQDRATDTQYF.

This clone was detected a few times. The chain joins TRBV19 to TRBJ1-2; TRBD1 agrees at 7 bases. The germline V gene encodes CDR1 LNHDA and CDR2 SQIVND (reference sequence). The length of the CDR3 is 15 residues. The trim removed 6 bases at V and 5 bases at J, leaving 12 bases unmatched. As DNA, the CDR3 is TGTGCCAGTAGCGCGGAGACAGGGCAGCGGTATGGCTACACCTTC. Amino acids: CASSAETGQRYGYTF.

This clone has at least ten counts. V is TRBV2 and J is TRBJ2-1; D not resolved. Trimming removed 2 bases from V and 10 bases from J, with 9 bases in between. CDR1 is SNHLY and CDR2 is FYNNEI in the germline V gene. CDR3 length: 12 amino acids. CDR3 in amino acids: CASSEQLLEQFF. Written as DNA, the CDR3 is TGTGCCAGCAGTGAACAACTTTTGGAGCAGTTCTTC.

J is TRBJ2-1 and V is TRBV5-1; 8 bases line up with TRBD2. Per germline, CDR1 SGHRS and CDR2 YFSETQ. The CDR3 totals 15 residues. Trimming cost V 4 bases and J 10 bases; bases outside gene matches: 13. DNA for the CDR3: TGCGCCAGCAGCCTGGAATTAGTCCGGGGGGGCGAGCAGTTCTTC. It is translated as CASSLELVRGGEQFF.

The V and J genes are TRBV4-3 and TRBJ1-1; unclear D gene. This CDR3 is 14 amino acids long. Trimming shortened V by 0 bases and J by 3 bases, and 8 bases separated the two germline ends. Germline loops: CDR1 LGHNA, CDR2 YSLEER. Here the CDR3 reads CASSQEWTDTEAFF. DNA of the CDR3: TGCGCCAGCAGCCAAGAATGGACGGACACTGAAGCTTTCTTT.

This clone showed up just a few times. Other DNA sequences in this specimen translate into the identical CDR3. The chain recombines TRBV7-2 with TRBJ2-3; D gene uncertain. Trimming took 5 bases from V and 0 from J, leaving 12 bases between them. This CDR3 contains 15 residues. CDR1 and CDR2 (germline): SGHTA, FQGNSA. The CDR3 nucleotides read TGTGCCAGCAGCCTCAGCGCCCTTAGCACAGATACGCAGTATTTT. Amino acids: CASSLSALSTDTQYF.

DNA of the CDR3: TGTGCCAGCAGCTTGGCCCGGGACCCAACCAATGAGCAGTTCTTC. Its translation is CASSLARDPTNEQFF. This chain connects TRBV5-4 to TRBJ2-1; the D call may be TRBD1 or TRBD2 (5 bases each). The V end lost 0 bases, the J end lost 6 bases, and 13 bases lay between the germline ends. The CDR3 covers 15 residues. The germline gives CDR1 SGHNT, CDR2 YYREEE (reference sequence).

As DNA, the CDR3 is TGTGCCAGCAGTGAAGCGGGACAGAGGGGAATGTACGAGCAGTACGTC. Its protein product is CASSEAGQRGMYEQYV. The chain uses TRBV6-1 and TRBJ2-7; TRBD1 aligns across 7 bases. Germline V CDR1 and CDR2: MNHNS, SASEGT. CDR3 length: 16 amino acids. V was pared by 0 bases and J by 4 bases, with 9 bases of the junction left unmatched.